The T cell receptor (beta chain) under discussion was sequenced for a study of T-cell memory formation after mild COVID-19. The study, taken as a whole, reports: Those CD4+ clones that contracted were mainly in CM and EM (CD8+ ones in EMRA).

Comment on this clonotype: Its antigen is undetermined.

V gave up 2 bases and J gave up 3 bases; unmatched junction bases: 9. The germline V gene has CDR1 LGHNA and CDR2 YSLEER. The CDR3 covers 18 residues. Using its own MiXCR run on the 5' RACE reads, TCRdb lists one record per CDR3 protein. The data hold 400,000 to 500,000 distinct CDR3 sequences, with about 20% observed a single time. The sequenced sample consisted of PBMCs or a T cell subset sorted from them (not recorded which). The TCR sequence derives from a man aged 18 to 30 who had mild COVID-19 (a few samples of this study predate the infection). Cell type and time point are not known. The chain is built from TRBV4-3 and TRBJ2-3; 12 bases agree with TRBD2. CDR3: CASSQSSILAGGTDTQYF. The CDR3 nucleotides read TGCGCCAGCAGCCAATCCTCGATACTAGCGGGGGGTACAGATACGCAGTATTTT.